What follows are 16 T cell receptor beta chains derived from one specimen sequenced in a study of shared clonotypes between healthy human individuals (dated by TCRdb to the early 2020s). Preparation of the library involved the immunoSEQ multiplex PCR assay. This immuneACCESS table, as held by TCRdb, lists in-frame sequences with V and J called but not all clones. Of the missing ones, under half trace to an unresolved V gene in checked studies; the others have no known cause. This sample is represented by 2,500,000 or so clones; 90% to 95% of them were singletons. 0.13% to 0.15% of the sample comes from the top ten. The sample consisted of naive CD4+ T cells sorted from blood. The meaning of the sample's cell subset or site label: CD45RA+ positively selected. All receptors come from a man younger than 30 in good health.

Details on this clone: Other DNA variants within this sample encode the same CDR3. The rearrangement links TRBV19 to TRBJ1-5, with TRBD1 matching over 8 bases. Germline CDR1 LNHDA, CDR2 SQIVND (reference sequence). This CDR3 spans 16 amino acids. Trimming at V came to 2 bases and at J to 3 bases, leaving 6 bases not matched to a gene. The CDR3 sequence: CASSILGQGSNQPQHF. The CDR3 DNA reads TGTGCCAGTAGTATACTCGGACAGGGCTCCAATCAGCCCCAGCATTTT.

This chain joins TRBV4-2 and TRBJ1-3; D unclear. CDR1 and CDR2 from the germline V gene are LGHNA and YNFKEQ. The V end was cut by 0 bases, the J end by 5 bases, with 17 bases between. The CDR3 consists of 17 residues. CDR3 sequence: CASSQDTSTAIRNTIYF. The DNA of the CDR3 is TGTGCCAGCAGCCAAGATACATCCACCGCTATCAGAAACACCATATATTTT.

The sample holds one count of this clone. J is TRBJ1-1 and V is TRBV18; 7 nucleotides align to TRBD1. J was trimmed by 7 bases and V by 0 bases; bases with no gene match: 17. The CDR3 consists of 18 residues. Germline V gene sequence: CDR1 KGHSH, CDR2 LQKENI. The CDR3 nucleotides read TGTGCCAGCTCACCACCGACCGCCATGGGGGCAGGGGGAGGTGAAGCTTTCTTT. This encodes CASSPPTAMGAGGGEAFF.

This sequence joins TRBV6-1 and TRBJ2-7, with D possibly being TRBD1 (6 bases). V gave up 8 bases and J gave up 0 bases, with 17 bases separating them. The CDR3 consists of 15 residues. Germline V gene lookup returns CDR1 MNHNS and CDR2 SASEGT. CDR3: CASAPFQGGSYEQYF. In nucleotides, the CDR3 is TGTGCCAGCGCCCCCTTTCAAGGGGGCTCCTACGAGCAGTACTTC.

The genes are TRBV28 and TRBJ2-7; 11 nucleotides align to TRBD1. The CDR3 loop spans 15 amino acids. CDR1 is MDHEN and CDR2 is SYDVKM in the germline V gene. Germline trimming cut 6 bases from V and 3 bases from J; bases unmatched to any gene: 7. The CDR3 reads CASSPWGTGGYEQYF. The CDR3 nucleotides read TGTGCCAGCAGCCCTTGGGGGACAGGGGGCTACGAGCAGTACTTC.

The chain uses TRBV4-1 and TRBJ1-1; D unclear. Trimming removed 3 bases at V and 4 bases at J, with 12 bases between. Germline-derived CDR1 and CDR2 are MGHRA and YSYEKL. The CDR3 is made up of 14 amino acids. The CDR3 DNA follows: TGCGCCAGCAGCCAGGCGTATGGAGGCACTGAAGCTTTCTTT. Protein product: CASSQAYGGTEAFF.

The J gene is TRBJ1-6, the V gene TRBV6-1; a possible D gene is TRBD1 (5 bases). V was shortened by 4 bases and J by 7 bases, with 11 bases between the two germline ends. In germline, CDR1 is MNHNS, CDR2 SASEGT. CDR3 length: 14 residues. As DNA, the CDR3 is TGTGCCAGCAGTGTGGATGGGGGGAATTCACCCCTCCACTTT. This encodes CASSVDGGNSPLHF.

CDR3 residues: CASINSLLRDRDNSPLHF. The CDR3, as DNA: TGTGCCAGCATAAATTCTTTGTTGAGGGACAGGGATAATTCACCCCTCCACTTT. The V and J genes are TRBV2 and TRBJ1-6; TRBD1 matches 9 bases. J lost 5 bases, V lost 7 bases, and 15 bases had no gene match. Germline assignment: CDR1 SNHLY and CDR2 FYNNEI. The CDR3 is 18 amino acids.

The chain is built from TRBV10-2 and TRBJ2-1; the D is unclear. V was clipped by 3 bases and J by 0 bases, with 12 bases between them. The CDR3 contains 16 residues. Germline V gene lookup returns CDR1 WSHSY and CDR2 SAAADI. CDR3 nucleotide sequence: TGCGCCAGCAGTGACGTCGGTGTTTACTCCTACAATGAGCAGTTCTTC. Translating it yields CASSDVGVYSYNEQFF.

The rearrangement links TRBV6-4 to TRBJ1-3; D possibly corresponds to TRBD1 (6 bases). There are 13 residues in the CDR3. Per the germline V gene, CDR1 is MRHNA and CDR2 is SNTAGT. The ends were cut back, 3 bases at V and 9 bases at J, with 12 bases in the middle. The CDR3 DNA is TGTGCCAGCAGTGAGAAACAGGGATCCACCATATATTTT. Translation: CASSEKQGSTIYF.

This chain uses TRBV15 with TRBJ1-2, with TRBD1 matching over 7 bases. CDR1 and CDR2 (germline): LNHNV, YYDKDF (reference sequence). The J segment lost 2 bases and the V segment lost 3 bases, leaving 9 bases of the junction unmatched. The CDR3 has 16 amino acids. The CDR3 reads CATSRDPGQINYGYTF. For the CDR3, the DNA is TGTGCCACCAGCAGGGACCCGGGACAGATCAACTATGGCTACACCTTC.

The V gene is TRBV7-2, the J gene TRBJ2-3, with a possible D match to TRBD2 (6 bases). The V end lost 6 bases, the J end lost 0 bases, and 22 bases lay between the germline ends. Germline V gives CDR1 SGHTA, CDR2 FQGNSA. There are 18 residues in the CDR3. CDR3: CASRGSGLRKISTDTQYF. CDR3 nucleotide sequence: TGTGCCAGCAGGGGTAGCGGCCTCAGAAAGATCAGCACAGATACGCAGTATTTT.

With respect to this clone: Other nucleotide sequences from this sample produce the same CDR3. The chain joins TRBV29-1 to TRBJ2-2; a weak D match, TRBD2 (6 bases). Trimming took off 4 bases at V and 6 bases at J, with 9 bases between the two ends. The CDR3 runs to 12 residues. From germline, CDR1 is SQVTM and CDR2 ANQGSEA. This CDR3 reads CSVGGAAGELFF. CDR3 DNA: TGCAGCGTTGGCGGGGCAGCCGGGGAGCTGTTTTTT.

The CDR3 region has the DNA TGTGCCAGCAGCGTAGCCCGCGGGGGCCGGACAGATACGCAGTATTTT. Amino acids: CASSVARGGRTDTQYF. This chain joins TRBV9 and TRBJ2-3, with D possibly matching TRBD2 (7 bases). Germline V gene data show CDR1 as SGDLS and CDR2 as YYNGEE. This CDR3 has 16 amino acids. The germline V and J ends were trimmed by 0 bases and 3 bases, with 14 bases remaining between them. Combining the CDR3 with reference TRBV9 and TRBJ2-3 gives the whole variable domain DSGVTQTPKHLITATGQRVTLRCSPRSGDLSVYWYQQSLDQGLQFLIQYYNGEERAKGNILERFSAQQFPDLHSELNLSSLELGDSALYFCASSVARGGRTDTQYFGPGTRLTVL.

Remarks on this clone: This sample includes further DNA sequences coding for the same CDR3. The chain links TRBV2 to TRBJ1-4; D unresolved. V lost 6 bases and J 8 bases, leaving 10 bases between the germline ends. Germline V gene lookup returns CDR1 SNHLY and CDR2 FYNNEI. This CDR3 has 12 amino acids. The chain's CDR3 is CASRPLGEKLFF. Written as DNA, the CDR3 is TGTGCCAGCAGGCCTCTAGGGGAAAAACTGTTTTTT.

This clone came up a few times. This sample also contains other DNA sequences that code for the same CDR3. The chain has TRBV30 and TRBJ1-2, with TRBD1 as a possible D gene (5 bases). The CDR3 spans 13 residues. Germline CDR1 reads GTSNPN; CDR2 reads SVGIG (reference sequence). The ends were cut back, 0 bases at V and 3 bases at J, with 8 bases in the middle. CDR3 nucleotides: TGTGCCTGGAGTGTACGGGGGGACTATGGCTACACCTTC. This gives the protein CAWSVRGDYGYTF.